Listed below are T cell receptor beta chains from one sample, sequenced in a study of shared clonotypes between healthy human individuals. The method was immunoSEQ multiplex PCR; TCRdb's version includes in-frame clones alone and lacks a portion of them. Of nearly 500,000 clones in the sample, 76% were seen once. Sequenced input: PBMCs. The receptors here all came from a woman between 35 and 50 years old in good health. Some clones in this sample may be carry-over from other donors' samples. The conserved cysteine and the conserved F or W are not part of the CDR3 here.

j_gene: TRBJ2-4
v_gene: TRBV28
CDR3aa: ASTLRAGSVSKNIQY

j_gene: TRBJ2-7
v_gene: TRBV2
CDR3aa: ASRDKSGPGYEQY

j_gene: TRBJ2-7
v_gene: TRBV5-4
CDR3aa: ASSLFARGLWGEQY

j_gene: TRBJ2-3
v_gene: TRBV2
CDR3aa: ASSELLAASTDTQY

j_gene: TRBJ2-1
v_gene: TRBV5-1
CDR3aa: ASSLGDGYNEQF

j_gene: TRBJ1-2
v_gene: TRBV2
CDR3aa: ASSSTRLT

j_gene: TRBJ2-1
v_gene: TRBV19
CDR3aa: ASSITRNNEQF

j_gene: TRBJ2-1
v_gene: TRBV7-6
CDR3aa: ASSLGLAGDNEQF

j_gene: TRBJ2-1
v_gene: TRBV11-1
CDR3aa: ASSFRLMYNEQF

j_gene: TRBJ1-2
v_gene: TRBV6-1
CDR3aa: ASSEYGETGVYGYT

j_gene: TRBJ2-7
v_gene: TRBV28
CDR3aa: ASSLPGLAGPYEQY

j_gene: TRBJ1-2
v_gene: TRBV28
CDR3aa: ASSSRRYGYT

j_gene: TRBJ2-3
v_gene: TRBV27
CDR3aa: ASSKPFGQAGADTQY

j_gene: TRBJ2-7
v_gene: TRBV27
CDR3aa: ASSSFAGGTYEQY

j_gene: TRBJ1-5
v_gene: TRBV7-9
CDR3aa: ASSLAGSQPQH

j_gene: TRBJ1-5
v_gene: TRBV2
CDR3aa: ASSEGRVEQPQH

j_gene: TRBJ2-3
v_gene: TRBV28
CDR3aa: ASSLFGSTDTQY

j_gene: TRBJ1-2
v_gene: TRBV19
CDR3aa: ASTDRGYGYT

j_gene: TRBJ1-5
v_gene: TRBV28
CDR3aa: ASIKGLTYSNQPQH

j_gene: TRBJ2-1
v_gene: TRBV19
CDR3aa: ASSILAGGPAEQF

j_gene: TRBJ1-5
v_gene: TRBV27
CDR3aa: ASTPSQGIGQPQH

j_gene: TRBJ2-1
v_gene: TRBV4-2
CDR3aa: ASSQDGREGNEQF

j_gene: TRBJ1-1
v_gene: TRBV30
CDR3aa: AWSAKWGGTEAF

j_gene: TRBJ2-5
v_gene: TRBV6-5
CDR3aa: ASTSRVQETQY

j_gene: TRBJ2-1
v_gene: TRBV20-1
CDR3aa: SLLRNEQF

j_gene: TRBJ2-2
v_gene: TRBV28
CDR3aa: ASRPRGHTGELF

j_gene: TRBJ2-1
v_gene: TRBV29-1
CDR3aa: SVLGNPNEQF

j_gene: TRBJ1-2
v_gene: TRBV5-1
CDR3aa: ASSRPDRGYGYT

j_gene: TRBJ2-1
v_gene: TRBV6-5
CDR3aa: ASKPGFHYNEQF

j_gene: TRBJ2-5
v_gene: TRBV10-3
CDR3aa: AISDSRETQY

j_gene: TRBJ2-5
v_gene: TRBV12-5
CDR3aa: ASASEGLAGAKTQY

j_gene: TRBJ2-1
v_gene: TRBV7-9
CDR3aa: ASSYRTSGRDEQF

j_gene: TRBJ2-1
v_gene: TRBV28
CDR3aa: ASSFLGLSSYNEQF

j_gene: TRBJ2-7
v_gene: TRBV10-3
CDR3aa: AIRGTGGPYEQY

j_gene: TRBJ1-4
v_gene: TRBV19
CDR3aa: ASSIQFLGKNEKLF

j_gene: TRBJ2-7
v_gene: TRBV6-1
CDR3aa: ASRQGPYEQY

j_gene: TRBJ2-7
v_gene: TRBV19
CDR3aa: ASARDRGYGQY

j_gene: TRBJ2-2
v_gene: TRBV6-6
CDR3aa: ASSSGNTGELF

j_gene: TRBJ2-3
v_gene: TRBV7-3
CDR3aa: ASSFAGGSTDTQY

j_gene: TRBJ2-5
v_gene: TRBV25-1
CDR3aa: ASSDTRLAETQY

j_gene: TRBJ2-1
v_gene: TRBV7-2
CDR3aa: ASSLGPTSPRNEQF

j_gene: TRBJ2-5
v_gene: TRBV15
CDR3aa: ATSLGAGGEETQY

j_gene: TRBJ1-1
v_gene: TRBV29-1
CDR3aa: SVGPTGATEAF

j_gene: TRBJ2-7
v_gene: TRBV27
CDR3aa: ASSLTSSYEQY

j_gene: TRBJ2-7
v_gene: TRBV27
CDR3aa: ASSLSTREVGYEQY

j_gene: TRBJ1-3
v_gene: TRBV15
CDR3aa: ATSRDRGQDTIY

j_gene: TRBJ1-3
v_gene: TRBV28
CDR3aa: ASSHGTGPGNTIY

j_gene: TRBJ1-1
v_gene: TRBV10-3
CDR3aa: AISEGGFAEAF

j_gene: TRBJ2-2
v_gene: TRBV4-1
CDR3aa: ASSQDGGANTGELF

j_gene: TRBJ2-2
v_gene: TRBV18
CDR3aa: ASSPGRDTGELF

j_gene: TRBJ1-2
v_gene: TRBV27
CDR3aa: ASKGQGAVYGYT

j_gene: TRBJ2-5
v_gene: TRBV27
CDR3aa: ASSLSRRETQY

j_gene: TRBJ1-5
v_gene: TRBV27
CDR3aa: ASSLSGDQPQH

j_gene: TRBJ2-1
v_gene: TRBV7-2
CDR3aa: ASSRGGLADYNEQF

j_gene: TRBJ2-7
v_gene: TRBV2
CDR3aa: ASSGLVGEQY